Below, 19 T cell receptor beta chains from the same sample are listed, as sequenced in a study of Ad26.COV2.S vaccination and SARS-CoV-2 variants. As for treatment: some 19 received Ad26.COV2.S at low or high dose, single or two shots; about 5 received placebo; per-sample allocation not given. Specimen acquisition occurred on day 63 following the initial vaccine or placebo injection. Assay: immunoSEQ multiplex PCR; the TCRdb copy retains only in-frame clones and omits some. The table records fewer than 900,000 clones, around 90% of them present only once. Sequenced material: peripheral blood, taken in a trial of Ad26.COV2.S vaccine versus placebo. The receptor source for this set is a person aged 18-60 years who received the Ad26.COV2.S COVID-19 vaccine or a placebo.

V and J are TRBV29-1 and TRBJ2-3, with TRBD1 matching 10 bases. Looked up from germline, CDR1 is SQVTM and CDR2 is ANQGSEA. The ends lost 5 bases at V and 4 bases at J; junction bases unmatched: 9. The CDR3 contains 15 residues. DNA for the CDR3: TGCAGCGTTACCCACGGGACAGGGGACCCAGATACGCAGTATTTT. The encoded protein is CSVTHGTGDPDTQYF.

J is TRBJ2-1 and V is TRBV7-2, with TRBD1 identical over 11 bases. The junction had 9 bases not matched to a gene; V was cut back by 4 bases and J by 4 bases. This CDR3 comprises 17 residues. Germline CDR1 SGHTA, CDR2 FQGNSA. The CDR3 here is CASSSRVGTGGYNEQFF. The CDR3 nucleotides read TGTGCCAGCAGCTCCCGGGTAGGGACAGGGGGTTACAATGAGCAGTTCTTC.

The DNA of the CDR3 is TGTGCCAGCAGTCCCCGGGGGACAGCAGCGGTCCTGACTTTC. As protein: CASSPRGTAAVLTF. This rearrangement joins TRBV6-5 to TRBJ2-6; TRBD1 is a possible D gene (7 bases). CDR3 length equals 14 residues. CDR1 is MNHEY, CDR2 SVGAGI, per germline. With 5 bases removed from V and 13 bases from J, the gap between germline ends came to 18 bases.

The DNA for the CDR3 is TGTGCCAGCAGCTTCCACGGGGCGGGCGGCTACACCTTC. The encoded protein is CASSFHGAGGYTF. This chain joins TRBV5-4 and TRBJ1-2, with a possible D match to TRBD1 (5 bases). CDR3 size: 13 residues. V shed 2 bases and J shed 8 bases, with 13 bases lying between them. Germline-derived CDR1 and CDR2 are SGHNT and YYREEE (reference sequence).

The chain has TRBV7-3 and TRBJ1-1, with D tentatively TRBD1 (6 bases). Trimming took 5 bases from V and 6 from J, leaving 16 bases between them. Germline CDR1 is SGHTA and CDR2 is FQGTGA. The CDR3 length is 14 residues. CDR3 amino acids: CASSPQGRGAEAFF. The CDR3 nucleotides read TGTGCCAGCAGCCCCCAGGGGAGGGGGGCTGAAGCTTTCTTT.

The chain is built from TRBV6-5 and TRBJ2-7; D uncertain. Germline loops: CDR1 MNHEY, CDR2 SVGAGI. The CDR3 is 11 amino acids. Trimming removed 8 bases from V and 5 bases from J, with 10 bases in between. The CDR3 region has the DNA TGTGCCAGCTCTGGTAACGACGAGCAGTACTTC. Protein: CASSGNDEQYF.

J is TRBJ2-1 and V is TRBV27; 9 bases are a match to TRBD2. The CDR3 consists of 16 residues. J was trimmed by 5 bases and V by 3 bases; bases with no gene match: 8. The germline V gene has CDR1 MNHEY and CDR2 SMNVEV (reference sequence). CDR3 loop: CASSLSVAGVNNEQFF. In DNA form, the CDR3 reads TGTGCCAGCAGTTTGTCGGTAGCGGGAGTCAACAATGAGCAGTTCTTC.

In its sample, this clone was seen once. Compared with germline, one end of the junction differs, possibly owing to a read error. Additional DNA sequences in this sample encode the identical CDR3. CDR3 DNA: TGTGCTAGCAGCTTAGGGCAGGGGGTGACAGATACGCAGTATTTT. Its translation is CASSLGQGVTDTQYF. V is TRBV7-7 and J is TRBJ2-3; 7 positions match TRBD1. The germline gives CDR1 SSHAT, CDR2 FNYEAQ (reference sequence). The CDR3 runs 15 residues.

The CDR3 loop is CASSPPDRGYEQYF. CDR3 DNA: TGTGCCAGCAGCCCACCGGACAGGGGCTACGAGCAGTACTTC. The genes are TRBV28 and TRBJ2-7; TRBD1 matches at 9 bases. J gave up 3 bases and V 6 bases, and 6 bases lay outside the gene matches. The germline V gene encodes CDR1 MDHEN and CDR2 SYDVKM. The CDR3 is 14 residues long.

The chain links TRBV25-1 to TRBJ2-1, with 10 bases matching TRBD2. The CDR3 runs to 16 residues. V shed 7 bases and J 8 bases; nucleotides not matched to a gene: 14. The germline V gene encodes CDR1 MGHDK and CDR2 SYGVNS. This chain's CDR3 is CASTNLGASGSDEQFF. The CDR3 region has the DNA TGTGCCAGCACGAACTTAGGGGCTAGCGGGAGTGATGAGCAGTTCTTC.

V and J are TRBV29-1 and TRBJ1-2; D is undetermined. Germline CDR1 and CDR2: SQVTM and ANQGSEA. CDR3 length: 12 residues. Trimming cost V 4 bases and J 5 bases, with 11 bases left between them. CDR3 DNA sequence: TGCAGCGTTGTTCTCCCAGGATATGGCTACACCTTC. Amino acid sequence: CSVVLPGYGYTF.

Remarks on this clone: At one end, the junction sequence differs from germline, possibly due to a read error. The CDR3 sequence: CASTSTDQVRVF. For the CDR3, the DNA is TGTGCCAGCACCTCGACGGACCAAGTCAGGGTCTTC. The chain links TRBV7-9 to TRBJ2-1; a weak D match, TRBD1 (5 bases). The CDR3 totals 12 residues. The germline gives CDR1 SEHNR, CDR2 FQNEAQ (reference sequence).

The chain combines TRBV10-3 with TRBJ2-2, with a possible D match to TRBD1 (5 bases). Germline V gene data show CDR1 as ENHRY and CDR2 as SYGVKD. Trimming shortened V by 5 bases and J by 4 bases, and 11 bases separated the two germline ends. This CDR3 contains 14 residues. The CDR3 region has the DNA TGTGCCATCAGTAGCGAAGGGGCCACCGGGGAGCTGTTTTTT. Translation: CAISSEGATGELFF.

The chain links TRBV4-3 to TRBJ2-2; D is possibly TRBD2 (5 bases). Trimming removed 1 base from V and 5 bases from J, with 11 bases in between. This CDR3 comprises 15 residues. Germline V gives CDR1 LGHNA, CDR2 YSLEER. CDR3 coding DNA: TGCGCCAGCAGCCAAGGCGAGTTAGCGACCGGGGAGCTGTTTTTT. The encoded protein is CASSQGELATGELFF.

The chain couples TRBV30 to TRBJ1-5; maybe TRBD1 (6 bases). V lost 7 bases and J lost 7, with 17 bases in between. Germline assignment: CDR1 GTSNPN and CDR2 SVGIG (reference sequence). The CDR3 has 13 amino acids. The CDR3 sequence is CASAQGHGQPQHF. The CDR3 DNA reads TGTGCCTCCGCACAGGGCCATGGGCAGCCCCAGCATTTT.

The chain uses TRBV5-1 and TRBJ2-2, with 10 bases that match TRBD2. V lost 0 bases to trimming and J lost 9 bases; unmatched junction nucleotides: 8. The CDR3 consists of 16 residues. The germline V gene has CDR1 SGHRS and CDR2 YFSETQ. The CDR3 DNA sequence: TGCGCCAGCAGCTTGGCGGCTAGCGGGAGTGGCAGGGAGCTGTTTTTT. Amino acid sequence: CASSLAASGSGRELFF. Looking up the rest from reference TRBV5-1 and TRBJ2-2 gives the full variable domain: KAGVTQTPRYLIKTRGQQVTLSCSPISGHRSVSWYQQTPGQGLQFLFEYFSETQRNKGNFPGRFSGRQFSNSRSEMNVSTLELGDSALYLCASSLAASGSGRELFFGEGSRLTVL.

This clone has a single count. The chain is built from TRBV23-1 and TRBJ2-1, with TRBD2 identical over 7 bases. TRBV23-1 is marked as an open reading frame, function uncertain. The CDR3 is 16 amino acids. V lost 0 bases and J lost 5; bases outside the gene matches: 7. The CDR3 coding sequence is TGCGCCAGCAGTCAATCGTTGGGAGGGAGGCACAATGAGCAGTTCTTC. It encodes CASSQSLGGRHNEQFF.

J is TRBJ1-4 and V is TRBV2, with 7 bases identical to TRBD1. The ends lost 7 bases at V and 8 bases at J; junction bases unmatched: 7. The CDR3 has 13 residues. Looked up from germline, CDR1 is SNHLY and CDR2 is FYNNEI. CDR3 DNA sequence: TGTGCCAGCAAACAGGGGTTTAAAGAAAAACTGTTTTTT. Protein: CASKQGFKEKLFF.

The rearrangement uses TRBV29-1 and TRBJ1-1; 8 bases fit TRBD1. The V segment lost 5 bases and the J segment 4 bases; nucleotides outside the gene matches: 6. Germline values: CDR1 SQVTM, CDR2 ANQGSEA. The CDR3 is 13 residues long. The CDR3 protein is CSVTTGAGTEAFF. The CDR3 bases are TGCAGCGTTACGACAGGGGCGGGCACTGAAGCTTTCTTT.